Each of the 4 T cell receptor beta chains below was sequenced from the same sample in a study of cytomegalovirus exposure and HLA in healthy donors (dated by TCRdb to about 2017). The library was made by the immunoSEQ multiplex PCR assay. For the multiplex PCR, a mixture combining 60 forward primers for TCR Vbeta segments and 13 reverse primers for TCR Jbeta segments was used. TCRdb retrieved this table from immuneACCESS and kept in-frame rearrangements only. Not all clones are present; in checked studies, unresolved V genes account for under half, and no reason is known for the remainder. Within this sample are about 120,000 clones, with more than 60% of them counted one time only. Of the sample, more than 3% is held by the ten largest clones. Sequenced sample: PBMCs. Receptors were obtained from a man aged 25-45 years in good health and CMV-seronegative.

The chain joins TRBV11-1 to TRBJ2-3, with 7 bases lining up with TRBD1. The CDR3 consists of 16 residues. The germline V gene has CDR1 SGHAT and CDR2 FQDESV (reference sequence). Trimming took 5 bases from V and 4 from J; bases not matched to a gene: 12. The CDR3 spells CASSPLQGVGPDTQYF. The CDR3 nucleotides read TGTGCCAGCAGCCCCCTTCAGGGGGTTGGACCAGATACGCAGTATTTT.

The V gene is TRBV14, the J gene TRBJ2-2; weak D call: TRBD1 (6 bases). The CDR3 runs to 12 residues. The germline CDR1 and CDR2 sequences are SGHDN and FVKESK. V was pared by 5 bases and J by 9 bases, with 10 bases between. The CDR3 is CASSSDSRELFF. The CDR3 DNA follows: TGTGCCAGCAGCTCGGACAGCCGGGAGCTGTTTTTT.

This clone has just a few counts. V is TRBV6-1 and J is TRBJ2-5; D perhaps matches TRBD1 (6 bases). CDR1 is MNHNS and CDR2 is SASEGT in the germline V gene. The CDR3 has 14 residues. Trimming took off 8 bases at V and 1 base at J, with 14 bases between the two ends. CDR3 sequence (DNA): TGTGCCAGCGAACAGGGCCTAATCCAAGAGACCCAGTACTTC. It encodes CASEQGLIQETQYF.

The chain couples TRBV28 to TRBJ1-5; 10 nucleotides align to TRBD1. The junction had 2 bases not matched to a gene; V was cut back by 0 bases and J by 6 bases. CDR1 is MDHEN and CDR2 is SYDVKM in the germline V gene. This CDR3 has 15 residues. CDR3 protein: CASSLWTGGSQPQHF. The CDR3 DNA reads as TGTGCCAGCAGTTTATGGACAGGGGGCAGTCAGCCCCAGCATTTT.